The sequence of this T cell receptor beta chain was determined in a study of vaccination effects on CD4 cells after COVID-19. The protocol was immunoSEQ multiplex PCR, while the TCRdb copy is restricted to in-frame clones and leaves out a portion. The data show around 19,000 clones, roughly 80% seen once. Antigen-specific CD4+ T cells were expanded (with viral peptide pools) by the ViraFEST assay ahead of sequencing. With about ten days of culture completed, CD4+ T cells were isolated. This individual contracted SARS-CoV-2 between March and December 2020, as verified by PCR. The junction had 9 bases not matched to a gene; V was cut back by 4 bases and J by 5 bases. This CDR3 region has 15 residues. Looked up from germline, CDR1 is LGHDT and CDR2 is YNNKEL (reference sequence). About this clone: Its target is unknown.

Overall study findings and caveats: Spike-reactive clones in convalescents after vaccination were chiefly newly vaccine-induced.

The source material was CD4+ T cells from PBMCs cultured with a peptide pool, sampled before COVID-19 vaccination. The rearrangement uses TRBV3-1 (or the pseudogene TRBV3-2) and TRBJ1-1, with 8 bases identical to TRBD1. The receptor was isolated from a human donor who had a prior SARS-CoV-2 infection. The CDR3 DNA reads TGTGCCAGCAGCCTTTTTGCAGGGGGCGGGACTGAAGCTTTCTTT. Protein sequence: CASSLFAGGGTEAFF.